The 16 T cell receptor beta chains below all came from one sample that was sequenced in a study of T-cell memory formation after mild COVID-19. TCRdb redid the calling of the 5' RACE reads with MiXCR, one entry per CDR3 protein. This sample yields around 450,000 distinct CDR3 sequences, of which around 24% are seen a single time; around 8.7% belongs to the top ten. The sequencing sample was made of PBMCs or a T cell subset sorted from them (not recorded which). Receptors originate from an adult woman who had mild COVID-19 (a few samples of this study predate the infection). Cell type and time point are not known.

This clonotype has just a few counts. The chain couples TRBV4-3 to TRBJ2-6, with a possible D match to TRBD2 (5 bases). Germline CDR1 reads LGHNA; CDR2 reads YSLEER. V lost 4 bases and J lost 1, with 8 bases in between. This CDR3 has 15 residues. The CDR3 loop is CASSRGQSGANVLTF. The CDR3 DNA follows: TGCGCCAGCAGCCGAGGGCAATCTGGGGCCAACGTCCTGACTTTC.

The genes are TRBV7-6 and TRBJ1-1, with D perhaps TRBD1 (6 bases). The germline V and J ends were trimmed by 4 bases and 3 bases, with 21 bases remaining between them. Germline V CDR1 and CDR2: SGHVS, FNYEAQ. The CDR3 is 17 amino acids. As DNA, the CDR3 is TGTGCCAGCAGCTGGGGAAGACAGGCGAGGCCTTACACTGAAGCTTTCTTT. This sequence encodes CASSWGRQARPYTEAFF.

The rearrangement joins TRBV14 to TRBJ2-4, with TRBD1 identical over 9 bases. V was pared by 8 bases and J by 2 bases, with 7 bases of the junction left unmatched. Germline V CDR1 and CDR2: SGHDN, FVKESK. The CDR3 is 15 amino acids. The CDR3 loop reads CASGAGTGTKNIQYF. In nucleotides, the CDR3 is TGTGCCAGCGGTGCCGGGACAGGGACCAAAAACATTCAGTACTTC.

This clonotype occurred a few times. The chain is built from TRBV6-2 or TRBV6-3 and TRBJ1-1, with D hard to call. There are 15 residues in the CDR3. V lost 5 bases and J 4 bases, leaving 17 bases between the germline ends. Germline V gene data show CDR1 as MNHEY and CDR2 as SVGEGT. DNA of the CDR3: TGTGCCAGCAGTGTCTCAGGACCGCGGGGCACTGAAGCTTTCTTT. This encodes CASSVSGPRGTEAFF.

The chain couples TRBV12-3 or TRBV12-4 to TRBJ2-7, with D perhaps TRBD2 (6 bases). With 8 bases removed from V and 7 bases from J, the gap between germline ends came to 12 bases. The CDR3 extends over 11 amino acids. The CDR3 DNA sequence: TGTGCCAGCGGGATGGCGGGGGAGCAGTACTTC. Protein: CASGMAGEQYF.

This chain connects TRBV12-3 or TRBV12-4 to TRBJ1-1, with a weak D call TRBD1 (5 bases). Trimming shortened V by 7 bases and J by 10 bases, and 19 bases separated the two germline ends. CDR3 length: 13 residues. The CDR3 DNA follows: TGTGCCAGCAACTGGGGCAGACTAGCGAGAGCTTTCTTT. Protein: CASNWGRLARAFF.

V usage is TRBV12-5 and J usage is TRBJ2-7; possible D gene TRBD2, 5 bases. The CDR3 loop spans 14 amino acids. V lost 5 bases and J lost 3, with 14 bases in between. Germline lookup yields CDR1 LGHNT and CDR2 FRNRAP. CDR3 in DNA: TGTGCTAGTGGTGGACTTGGGATACTCTACGAGCAGTACTTC. Its translation: CASGGLGILYEQYF.

This clonotype was counted many times. The chain links TRBV6-1 to TRBJ2-7, with 7 bases that match TRBD1. Germline V gives CDR1 MNHNS, CDR2 SASEGT. The ends lost 6 bases at V and 1 base at J; junction bases unmatched: 9. This CDR3 has 15 residues. The CDR3 sequence: CASRPLGQQSYEQYF. As DNA, the CDR3 is TGTGCCAGCAGACCACTGGGACAGCAATCCTACGAGCAGTACTTC.

This rearrangement joins TRBV27 to TRBJ1-2; D is ambiguous. CDR1 is MNHEY and CDR2 is SMNVEV in the germline V gene (reference sequence). The CDR3 runs 11 residues. The ends were cut back, 6 bases at V and 8 bases at J, with 10 bases in the middle. Here the CDR3 reads CASSGWRGYTF. CDR3 DNA: TGTGCCAGCAGCGGTTGGAGAGGCTACACCTTC.

CDR3 loop: CSVAGTGKGYTF. For the CDR3, the DNA is TGCAGCGTCGCCGGGACAGGGAAAGGCTACACCTTC. The chain employs TRBV29-1 and TRBJ1-2; 9 bases line up with TRBD1. V lost 6 bases and J lost 8; bases outside the gene matches: 7. The germline V gene has CDR1 SQVTM and CDR2 ANQGSEA. The CDR3 has 12 amino acids.

V gene TRBV6-1 combines with J gene TRBJ2-1; TRBD2 agrees at 8 bases. V dropped 8 bases and J dropped 9; count of bases not matched to a gene: 9. CDR3 length equals 13 residues. Germline loops: CDR1 MNHNS, CDR2 SASEGT. CDR3 sequence: CASGTRGVSEQFF. The CDR3 bases are TGTGCCAGCGGTACGCGGGGGGTTTCTGAGCAGTTCTTC.

The chain carries TRBV12-3 or TRBV12-4 and TRBJ1-2; 8 bases line up with TRBD1. This CDR3 has 14 amino acids. Unmatched junction bases numbered 11, after V lost 7 bases and J lost 7 bases. CDR3 bases: TGTGCCAGCACCGTCGCCGGGACAGGTTCTGGCTACACCTTC. Protein product: CASTVAGTGSGYTF.

This clonotype was found a few times. This chain joins TRBV7-3 and TRBJ2-7; TRBD1 aligns across 7 bases. The CDR3 sequence is 13 residues long. V was pared by 3 bases and J by 6 bases, with 5 bases of the junction left unmatched. Germline V gene sequence: CDR1 SGHTA, CDR2 FQGTGA. In DNA form, the CDR3 reads TGTGCCAGCAGCTTCCGAGAGGGGGCCGAGCAGTACTTC. Translation: CASSFREGAEQYF.

This clonotype was seen more than once but under ten times. The chain joins TRBV27 to TRBJ1-1, with D perhaps matching TRBD1 (5 bases). CDR3 length equals 12 residues. CDR1 is MNHEY and CDR2 is SMNVEV in the germline V gene (reference sequence). Deletions cut 5 bases from V and 5 bases from J, with 9 bases between. CDR3 loop: CASSMQGTEAFF. The DNA of the CDR3 is TGTGCCAGCAGTATGCAGGGAACTGAAGCTTTCTTT.

The CDR3 protein is CASFGAGRRLAYEQYF. In DNA, the CDR3 is TGTGCCAGCTTTGGGGCAGGCAGGCGACTAGCCTACGAGCAGTACTTC. The chain carries TRBV7-8 and TRBJ2-7; D perhaps matches TRBD2 (6 bases). Germline V gene data show CDR1 as SGHVS and CDR2 as FQNEAQ. Trimming removed 8 bases at V and 2 bases at J, with 22 bases between. The length of the CDR3 is 16 residues.

The chain is built from TRBV4-1 and TRBJ2-5; 7 positions match TRBD2. V dropped 4 bases and J dropped 4; count of bases not matched to a gene: 9. This CDR3 is built from 15 residues. In germline, CDR1 is MGHRA, CDR2 YSYEKL. The CDR3 here is CASSPESGGGETQYF. DNA for the CDR3: TGCGCCAGCAGCCCCGAATCGGGCGGGGGAGAGACCCAGTACTTC.